A selection of T cell receptor beta chains follows, all from one sample in a study of T-cell memory formation after mild COVID-19. TCRdb fed the 5' RACE reads into MiXCR, producing one record per CDR3 protein. The sample lists approximately 500,000 distinct CDR3 sequences, around a quarter occurring once. Sequencing was performed on PBMCs or a T cell subset sorted from them (not recorded which). The receptors were gathered from an adult woman who had mild COVID-19 (a few samples of this study predate the infection). Cell type and time point are not known. The CDR3 runs from the conserved cysteine through the conserved F or W. The order of the fields is V gene, J gene, clone size, D gene, CDR3 DNA, CDR3 protein. A D gene is named only where the DNA matches it firmly. Size is stated for part of the rows, as once, few or many counts, or as a class when the clone is expanded.

TRBV29-1,TRBJ2-7,.,TRBD2,TGCAGCGTTGAGATAGCGGGGAGGCAGCCCTACGAGCAGTACTTC,CSVEIAGRQPYEQYF
TRBV4-1,TRBJ2-1,few,.,TGCGCCAGCAGCCAAAGGAGCAATGAGCAGTTCTTC,CASSQRSNEQFF
TRBV20-1,TRBJ2-2,.,.,TGCAGTGCTAGCGGGCGGGGGCCCAGGCCGAACACCGGGGAGCTGTTTTTT,CSASGRGPRPNTGELFF
TRBV6-5,TRBJ2-7,few,.,TGTGCCAGCAGTGGGGTAGGGGCCCGTTACGAGCAGTACTTC,CASSGVGARYEQYF
TRBV7-9,TRBJ2-2,few,TRBD2,TGTGCCAGCAGCTCTCCTAGCGGGAGGAACACCGGGGAGCTGTTTTTT,CASSSPSGRNTGELFF
TRBV9,TRBJ2-1,few,TRBD2,TGTGCCAGCAGTGCACCGGGGCTAGCGGGTGACAATGAGCAGTTCTTC,CASSAPGLAGDNEQFF
TRBV12-3/TRBV12-4,TRBJ2-1,.,TRBD2,TGTGCCAGCACCTCACTAGCGGGGGGGCTTTACAATGAGCAGTTCTTC,CASTSLAGGLYNEQFF
TRBV30,TRBJ2-3,.,TRBD2,TGTGCCTGGAGTGCCTTAGCGGGGTTCACAGATACGCAGTATTTT,CAWSALAGFTDTQYF
TRBV24-1,TRBJ2-5,.,TRBD2,TGTGCCACCAGTGATAGCGGGACTCCCTCCCAAGAGACCCAGTACTTC,CATSDSGTPSQETQYF
TRBV25-1,TRBJ2-7,many,.,TGTGCCAGCAGTGCCGGGTCCTACGAGCAGTACTTC,CASSAGSYEQYF
TRBV7-8,TRBJ2-5,.,.,TGTGCCAGCAGCATACGGACGGGACCTCAAGAGACCCAGTACTTC,CASSIRTGPQETQYF
TRBV7-8,TRBJ2-3,few,TRBD1,TGTGCCAGCAGCTTAGCTCGGACAGGGGTCGCAGATACGCAGTATTTT,CASSLARTGVADTQYF
TRBV6-2/TRBV6-3,TRBJ1-2,few,.,TGTGCCAGCAGACCCGATCAGGTGCCTCGTGGCTACACCTTC,CASRPDQVPRGYTF
TRBV12-3/TRBV12-4,TRBJ2-1,few,.,TGTGCCAGCAGTCCAGGGGGGGTTAGGTACAATGAGCAGTTCTTC,CASSPGGVRYNEQFF
TRBV5-1,TRBJ1-1,few,TRBD1,TGCGCCAGCAGCTTGGTGGGGACAGTCAACACTGAAGCTTTCTTT,CASSLVGTVNTEAFF
TRBV20-1,TRBJ2-5,few,.,TGCAGTGCACTCCGGATGGGGACGGGGAAAGTGAGACAAGCAGCCCAGTACTTC,CSALRMGTGKVRQAAQYF
TRBV5-1,TRBJ2-3,.,TRBD2,TGCGCCAGCAGCTTGAAGTCTAGCGGGTGGACAGATACGCAGTATTTT,CASSLKSSGWTDTQYF
TRBV15,TRBJ2-7,few,.,TGTGCCACCAGCAGAGGCAGAGGCAGGACCTACGAGCAGTACTTC,CATSRGRGRTYEQYF
TRBV27,TRBJ2-7,.,TRBD1,TGTGCCAGCAGCCGCCTCGACAGGGCCTTCTCCTACGAGCAGTACTTC,CASSRLDRAFSYEQYF
TRBV2,TRBJ2-5,.,.,TGTGCCAGCAGTGAAGCGCCGAGGGGCCTCCAAGAGACCCAGTACTTC,CASSEAPRGLQETQYF
TRBV20-1,TRBJ2-5,few,TRBD2,TGCAGTGCTACTCTCGGGACTAGCCTTTCAGAGACCCAGTACTTC,CSATLGTSLSETQYF
TRBV7-9,TRBJ2-2,few,TRBD2,TGTGCCAGCAGCCATAAGCGGGGATTATCGGACGGGGAGCTGTTTTTT,CASSHKRGLSDGELFF
TRBV6-2/TRBV6-3,TRBJ2-3,few,TRBD2,TGTGCCAGCAGTTCAGCGGGAGGCCCACCCCGCCGGGCGGCGCAGTATTTT,CASSSAGGPPRRAAQYF
TRBV7-8,TRBJ2-1,.,.,TGTGCCAGCAGCCTAACAGGGATTGAACTTTTCTTC,CASSLTGIELFF
TRBV4-1,TRBJ1-5,.,TRBD1,TGCGCCAGCTCGGACAGGGTCGGCGGTCAGCCCCAGCATTTT,CASSDRVGGQPQHF
TRBV5-6,TRBJ1-1,few,TRBD1,TGTGCCAGCACTACCCTGGACAGGGAGAACACTGAAGCTTTCTTT,CASTTLDRENTEAFF
TRBV11-3,TRBJ1-5,few,.,TGTGCCAGCAGCTTTAGGAGGTCGCGCAATCAGCCCCAGCATTTT,CASSFRRSRNQPQHF
TRBV27,TRBJ2-7,few,TRBD1,TGTGCCAGCAGTTTGAAGACAGGGTCGTACTACGAGCAGTACTTC,CASSLKTGSYYEQYF
TRBV7-9,TRBJ2-3,few,.,TGTGCCAGCAGCTTAGGGGACACCCGCACAGATACGCAGTATTTT,CASSLGDTRTDTQYF
TRBV9,TRBJ2-3,few,.,TGTGCCAGCAGCGTTAATCCCCCAGATACGCAGTATTTT,CASSVNPPDTQYF
TRBV7-9,TRBJ2-7,.,TRBD2,TGTGCCAGCAGCCCTCCTAGCGGGGCCTCCTACGAGCAGTACTTC,CASSPPSGASYEQYF
TRBV20-1,TRBJ1-6,.,.,TGCAGTGCTAGGTGGCAGGAAAATTCACCCCTCCACTTT,CSARWQENSPLHF
TRBV12-3/TRBV12-4,TRBJ2-2,.,TRBD1,TGTGCCAGCAGTTTTGAGGGGACAGATTACACCGGGGAGCTGTTTTTT,CASSFEGTDYTGELFF
TRBV7-2,TRBJ2-5,.,.,TGTGCCAGCAGCTTAGTTTTCCCACTCCTTGTGACCCAGTACTTC,CASSLVFPLLVTQYF
TRBV10-3,TRBJ2-7,.,.,TGTGCCATCAGGACACCTCCCGCCTACGAGCAGTACTTC,CAIRTPPAYEQYF
TRBV20-1,TRBJ2-1,.,.,TGCAGTGCAAGGGGGGATGGGAGCGTCAATGAGCAGTTCTTC,CSARGDGSVNEQFF
TRBV13,TRBJ2-7,few,.,TGTGCCAGCAGCTTAGTTGCGGGGAATCACGAGCAGTACTTC,CASSLVAGNHEQYF
TRBV5-1,TRBJ1-2,.,.,TGCGCCAGCCGGACAGACTTTGACTCCTCCTATGGCTACACCTTC,CASRTDFDSSYGYTF
TRBV5-4,TRBJ2-1,few,.,TGTGCCAGCAGCTTGAGTGGGACCGCCCCCTACAATGAGCAGTTCTTC,CASSLSGTAPYNEQFF
TRBV18,TRBJ2-2,few,.,TGTGCCAGCTCACCGGCGGCGGGAAGTGCCACCGGGGAGCTGTTTTTT,CASSPAAGSATGELFF
TRBV20-1,TRBJ2-7,few,.,TGCAGTGCCCCCTCAACCCAGTCCCATACCTACGAGCAGTACTTC,CSAPSTQSHTYEQYF
TRBV29-1,TRBJ1-2,.,.,TGCAGCGTTGAAGATCCGAAGGCTGGCGTCGGGGGCGGGAGCTATGGCTACACCTTC,CSVEDPKAGVGGGSYGYTF
TRBV7-9,TRBJ2-1,.,.,TGTGCCAGCAGCTTATTCGACCGCAATGAGCAGTTCTTC,CASSLFDRNEQFF
TRBV7-2,TRBJ2-3,.,.,TGTGCCAGCACCCAGGGGGGGGACGCAGATAAGCAGTATTTT,CASTQGGDADKQYF
TRBV7-9,TRBJ1-6,few,TRBD1,TGTGCCAGCAGCTTATACTCGACAGGGGATTCACCCCTCCACTTT,CASSLYSTGDSPLHF
TRBV20-1,TRBJ2-2,few,.,TGCAGTGCTAGGCCACTGGGCACCGGGGAGCTGTTTTTT,CSARPLGTGELFF
TRBV7-3,TRBJ2-1,many,.,TGTGCCAGCAGCGAATTTCAGGCCTCCTACAATGAGCAGTTCTTC,CASSEFQASYNEQFF
TRBV5-1,TRBJ1-1,.,.,TGCGCCAGCAGCAGGATAGGGGACCTGAACACTGAAGCTTTCTTT,CASSRIGDLNTEAFF
TRBV4-1,TRBJ1-2,.,.,TGCGCCAGCAGCCATCCGAGGGGGGTCAGGGGTGGCTACACCTTC,CASSHPRGVRGGYTF
TRBV2,TRBJ2-1,.,.,TGTGCCAGAGAGATCGTCAATGAGCAGTTCTTC,CAREIVNEQFF
TRBV10-3,TRBJ2-7,once,TRBD2,TGTGCCATCAGTGCAGCAGATTTAGCGGGGCGAAACTACGAGCAGTACTTC,CAISAADLAGRNYEQYF
TRBV6-6,TRBJ2-5,.,TRBD2,TGTGCCAGCAGAAGTAGCGGGAGAATGGAGACCCAGTACTTC,CASRSSGRMETQYF
TRBV20-1,TRBJ2-3,.,.,TGCAGTGCGCAGTGGAGGGCCAAGGGAGATACGCAGTATTTT,CSAQWRAKGDTQYF
TRBV12-3/TRBV12-4,TRBJ1-1,.,.,TGTGCCAGCAGCTTTGAGAGGGGGAACACTGAAGCTTTCTTT,CASSFERGNTEAFF
TRBV6-6,TRBJ2-2,once,TRBD2,TGTGCCAGCAGTTACTCGACTTCTAGCGGGCGAAGCGGGGAGCTGTTTTTT,CASSYSTSSGRSGELFF
TRBV9,TRBJ1-5,.,.,TGTGCCAGCAGCTCCGAAGGTGACAGCAATCAGCCCCAGCATTTT,CASSSEGDSNQPQHF